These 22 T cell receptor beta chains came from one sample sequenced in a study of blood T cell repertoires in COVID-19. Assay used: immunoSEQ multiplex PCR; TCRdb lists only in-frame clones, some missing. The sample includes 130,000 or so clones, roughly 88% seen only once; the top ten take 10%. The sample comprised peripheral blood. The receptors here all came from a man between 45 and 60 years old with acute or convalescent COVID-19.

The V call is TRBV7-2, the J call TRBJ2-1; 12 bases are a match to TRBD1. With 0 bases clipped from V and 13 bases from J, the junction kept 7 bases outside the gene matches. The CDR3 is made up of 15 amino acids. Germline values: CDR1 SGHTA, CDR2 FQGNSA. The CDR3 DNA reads TGTGCCAGCAGCTTAGCGGGACAGGGGGCGGGGTTCCAGTTCTTC. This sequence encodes CASSLAGQGAGFQFF.

CDR3 nucleotide sequence: TGTGCCAGCAGCCAAATGGGAGAAACGATGTTTTTT. This sequence encodes CASSQMGETMFF. This chain connects TRBV14 to TRBJ1-4; D unresolved. V lost 2 bases to trimming and J lost 15 bases, with 13 bases between them. Germline CDR1 SGHDN, CDR2 FVKESK. CDR3 length equals 12 residues.

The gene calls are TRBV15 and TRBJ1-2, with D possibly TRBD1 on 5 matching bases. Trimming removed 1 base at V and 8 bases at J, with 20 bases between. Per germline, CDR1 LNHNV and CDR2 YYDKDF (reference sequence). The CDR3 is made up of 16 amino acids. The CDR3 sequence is CATSRGREGASRGYTF. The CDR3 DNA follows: TGTGCCACCAGCAGAGGCCGAGAAGGGGCCTCAAGGGGCTACACCTTC. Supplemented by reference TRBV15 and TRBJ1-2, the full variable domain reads DAMVIQNPRYQVTQFGKPVTLSCSQTLNHNVMYWYQQKSSQAPKLLFHYYDKDFNNEADTPDNFQSRRPNTSFCFLDIRSPGLGDTAMYLCATSRGREGASRGYTFGSGTRLTVV.

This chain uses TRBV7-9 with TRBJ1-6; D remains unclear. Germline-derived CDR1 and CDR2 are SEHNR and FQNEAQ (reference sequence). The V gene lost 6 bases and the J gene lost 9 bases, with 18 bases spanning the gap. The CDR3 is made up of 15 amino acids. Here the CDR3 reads CASSNSDKIGSPLHF. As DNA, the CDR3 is TGTGCCAGCAGTAATAGTGACAAGATCGGTTCACCCCTCCACTTT.

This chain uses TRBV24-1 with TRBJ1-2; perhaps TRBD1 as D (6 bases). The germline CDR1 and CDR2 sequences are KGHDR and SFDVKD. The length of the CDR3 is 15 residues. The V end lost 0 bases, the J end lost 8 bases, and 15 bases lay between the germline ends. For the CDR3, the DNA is TGTGCCACCAGTGATTTGGGGCGGGCAGGGGAAGGCTACACCTTC. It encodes CATSDLGRAGEGYTF.

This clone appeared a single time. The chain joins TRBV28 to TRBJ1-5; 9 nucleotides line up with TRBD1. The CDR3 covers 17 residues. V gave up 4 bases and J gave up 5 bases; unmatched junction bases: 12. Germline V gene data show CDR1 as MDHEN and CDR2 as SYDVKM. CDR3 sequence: CASSSIVWTGEHQPQHF. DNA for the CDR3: TGTGCCAGCAGTTCGATCGTTTGGACAGGGGAGCATCAGCCCCAGCATTTT.

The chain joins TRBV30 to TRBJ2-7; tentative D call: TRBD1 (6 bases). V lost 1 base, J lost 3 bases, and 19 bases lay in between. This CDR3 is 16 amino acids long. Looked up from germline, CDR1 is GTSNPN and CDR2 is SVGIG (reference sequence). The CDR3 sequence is CAWSALGQGPHYEQYF. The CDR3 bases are TGTGCCTGGAGTGCCCTGGGACAAGGACCCCACTACGAGCAGTACTTC.

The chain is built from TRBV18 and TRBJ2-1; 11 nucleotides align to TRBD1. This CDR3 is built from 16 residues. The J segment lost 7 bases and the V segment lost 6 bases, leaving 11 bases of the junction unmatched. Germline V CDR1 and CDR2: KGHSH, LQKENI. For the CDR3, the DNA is TGTGCCAGCTCTATGACCGGGACAGGGGGAGTAAATGAGCAGTTCTTC. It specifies CASSMTGTGGVNEQFF.

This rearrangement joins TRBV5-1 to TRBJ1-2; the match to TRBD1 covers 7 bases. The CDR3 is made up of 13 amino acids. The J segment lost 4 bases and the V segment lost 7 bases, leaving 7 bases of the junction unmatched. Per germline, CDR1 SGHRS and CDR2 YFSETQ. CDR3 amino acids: CASWDSRSYGYTF. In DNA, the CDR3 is TGCGCCAGCTGGGACAGCCGATCCTATGGCTACACCTTC.

The CDR3 nucleotides are TGTGCCAGTAGCCAATTTTGGGAATTAGCGGGAAGATCCGGGGAGCTGTTTTTT. Its protein is CASSQFWELAGRSGELFF. V is TRBV19 and J is TRBJ2-2; TRBD2 matches 8 bases. This CDR3 spans 18 amino acids. The V gene end was trimmed by 6 bases and the J gene end by 6 bases; junction bases not matched to a gene: 18. Germline values: CDR1 LNHDA, CDR2 SQIVND (reference sequence).

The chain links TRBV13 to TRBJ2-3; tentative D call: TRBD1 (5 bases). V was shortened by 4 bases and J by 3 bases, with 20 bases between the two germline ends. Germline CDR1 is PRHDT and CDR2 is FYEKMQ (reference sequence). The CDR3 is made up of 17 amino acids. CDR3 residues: CASSSRQHYKGTDTQYF. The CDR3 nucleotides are TGTGCCAGCAGCTCGCGACAGCACTATAAGGGGACAGATACGCAGTATTTT.

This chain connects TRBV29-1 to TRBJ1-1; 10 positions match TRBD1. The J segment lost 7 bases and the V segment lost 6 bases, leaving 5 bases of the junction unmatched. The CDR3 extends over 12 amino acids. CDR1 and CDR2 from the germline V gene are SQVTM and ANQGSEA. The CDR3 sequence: CSVAGTGDEAFF. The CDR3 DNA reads TGCAGCGTGGCCGGGACAGGGGATGAAGCTTTCTTT.

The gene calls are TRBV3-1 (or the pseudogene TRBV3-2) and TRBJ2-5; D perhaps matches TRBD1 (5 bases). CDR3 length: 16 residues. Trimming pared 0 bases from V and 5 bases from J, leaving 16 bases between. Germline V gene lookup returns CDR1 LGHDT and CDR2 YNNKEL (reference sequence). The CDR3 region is CASSQDLGRVRETQYF. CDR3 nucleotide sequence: TGTGCCAGCAGCCAAGATTTAGGCAGGGTCCGCGAGACCCAGTACTTC.

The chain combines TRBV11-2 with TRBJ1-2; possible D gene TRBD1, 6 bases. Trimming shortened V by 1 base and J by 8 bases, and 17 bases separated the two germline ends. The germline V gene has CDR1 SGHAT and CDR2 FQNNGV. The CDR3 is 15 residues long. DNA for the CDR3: TGTGCCAGCAGCTTAGCCGGGACATCGGCATTCGGCTACACCTTC. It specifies CASSLAGTSAFGYTF.

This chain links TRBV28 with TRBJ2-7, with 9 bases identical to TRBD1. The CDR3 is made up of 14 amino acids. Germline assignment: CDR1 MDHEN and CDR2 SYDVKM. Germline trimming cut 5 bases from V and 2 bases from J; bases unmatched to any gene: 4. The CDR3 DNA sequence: TGTGCCAGCAGTACAGGGGGCTACACCTACGAGCAGTACTTC. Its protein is CASSTGGYTYEQYF.

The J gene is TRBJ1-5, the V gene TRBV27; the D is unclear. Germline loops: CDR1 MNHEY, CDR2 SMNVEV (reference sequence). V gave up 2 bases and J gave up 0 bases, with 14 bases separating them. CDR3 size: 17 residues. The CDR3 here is CASSLGRSNNSNQPQHF. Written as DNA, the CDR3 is TGTGCCAGCAGTTTAGGCCGTTCGAACAATAGCAATCAGCCCCAGCATTTT.

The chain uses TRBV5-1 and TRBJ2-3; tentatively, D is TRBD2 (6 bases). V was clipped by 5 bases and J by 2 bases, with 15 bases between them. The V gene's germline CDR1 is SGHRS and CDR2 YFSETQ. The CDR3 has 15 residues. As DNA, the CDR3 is TGCGCCAGCAGTGGGCTAGCGAGTACCACAGATACGCAGTATTTT. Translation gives CASSGLASTTDTQYF. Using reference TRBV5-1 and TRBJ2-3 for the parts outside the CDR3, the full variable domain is KAGVTQTPRYLIKTRGQQVTLSCSPISGHRSVSWYQQTPGQGLQFLFEYFSETQRNKGNFPGRFSGRQFSNSRSEMNVSTLELGDSALYLCASSGLASTTDTQYFGPGTRLTVL.

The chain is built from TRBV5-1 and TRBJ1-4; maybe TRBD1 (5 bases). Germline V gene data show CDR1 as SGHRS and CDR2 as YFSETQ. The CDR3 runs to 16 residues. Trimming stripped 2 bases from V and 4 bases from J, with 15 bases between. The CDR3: CASSFLGQSNNEKLFF. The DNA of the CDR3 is TGCGCCAGCAGCTTCTTGGGGCAGTCAAATAATGAAAAACTGTTTTTT.

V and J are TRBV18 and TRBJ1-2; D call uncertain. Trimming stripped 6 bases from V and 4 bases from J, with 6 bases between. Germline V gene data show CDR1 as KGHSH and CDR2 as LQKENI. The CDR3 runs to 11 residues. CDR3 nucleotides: TGTGCCAGCTCCTCCCGCTATGGCTACACCTTC. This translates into CASSSRYGYTF.

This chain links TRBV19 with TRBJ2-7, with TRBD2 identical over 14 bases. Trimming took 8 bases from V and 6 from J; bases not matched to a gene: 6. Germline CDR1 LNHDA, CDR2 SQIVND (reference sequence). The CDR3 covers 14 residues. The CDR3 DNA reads TGTGCCAGTGGGACTAGCGGGGGTACGGGCGAGCAGTACTTC. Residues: CASGTSGGTGEQYF.

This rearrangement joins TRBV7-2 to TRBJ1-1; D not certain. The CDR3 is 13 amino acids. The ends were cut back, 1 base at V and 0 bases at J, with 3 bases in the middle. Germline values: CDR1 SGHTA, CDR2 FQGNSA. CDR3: CASSLVMNTEAFF. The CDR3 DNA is TGTGCCAGCAGCTTAGTCATGAACACTGAAGCTTTCTTT.

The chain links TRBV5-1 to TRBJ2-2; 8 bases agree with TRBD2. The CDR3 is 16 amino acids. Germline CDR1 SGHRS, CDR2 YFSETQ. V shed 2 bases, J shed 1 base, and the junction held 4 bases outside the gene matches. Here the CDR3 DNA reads TGCGCCAGCAGCTTTCTAGCGGGTCTGAACACCGGGGAGCTGTTTTTT. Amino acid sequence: CASSFLAGLNTGELFF.